Sequencing of this T cell receptor beta chain was carried out in a study of T cell repertoires in cytomegalovirus infection. Study-level background: CMV epitopes, recently identified HLA-C-restricted and well-studied HLA-B-restricted, were used. In public TCR beta signatures, there were indications of both CMV infection and matching HLA type.

This CDR3 comprises 12 residues. Looked up from germline, CDR1 is ENHRY and CDR2 is SYGVKD. Trimming left V 3 bases short and J 3 bases short, with 4 bases between. Points from the study as a whole: The ex vivo response was dominated by HLA-C-restricted CMV-specific TCR beta clonotypes.

This clonotype was seen a few times. What it binds is not known. MiXCR was run by TCRdb on the reads, yielding one entry per CDR3 protein. Among some 900,000 distinct CDR3 sequences, less than 35% were seen once, and the ten largest hold roughly an eighth. Sequenced here: cultured CD8+ T cells from PBMCs, sampled from culture after CMV antigen stimulation. The chain recombines TRBV10-3 with TRBJ2-3; D remains unclear. The TCR sequence derives from a human donor in good health (CMV status not recorded). Some clones in this sample may be carry-over from other donors' samples. The CDR3 loop reads CAISDPTDTQYF. The CDR3 DNA follows: TGTGCCATCAGTGATCCAACAGATACGCAGTATTTT.